This entry is about one TCR beta chain. Its antigen is currently unknown. Data came from immunoSEQ multiplex PCR; TCRdb stores just in-frame clones and leaves some out. The table has approximately 150,000 clones, approximately 91% seen once. The sample comes from a study of T cell responses to AZD1222 COVID-19 vaccine. General observations from the study: AZD1222 recipients seropositive at baseline numbered only 5 to 7. The donor group comprised mostly white British people and more females; the analysis possibly underestimated clonal diversity.

CDR1 is SEHNR and CDR2 is FQNEAQ in the germline V gene (reference sequence). The trim removed 5 bases at V and 7 bases at J, leaving 9 bases unmatched. The CDR3 contains 16 residues. This chain links TRBV7-9 with TRBJ1-6; 9 bases align to TRBD1. The receptor was derived from an adult who received the AZD1222 COVID-19 vaccine. The sample consisted of peripheral blood, taken 28 days after the second AZD1222 dose. The CDR3: CASSQSWGQGNSPLHF. CDR3 in DNA: TGTGCCAGCAGCCAATCATGGGGACAGGGAAATTCACCCCTCCACTTT.